This T cell receptor (beta chain) was sequenced in a study of blood T cell repertoires in COVID-19. Study details: Samples taken during acute and convalescent COVID-19 were collected in the United States, Italy and Spain. PBMCs, B-cell-depleted T cells, or T cells provided the cDNA or gDNA that made up the material.

Germline CDR1 is MGHRA and CDR2 is YSYEKL. V gave up 0 bases and J gave up 4 bases, with 13 bases separating them. This CDR3 has 16 residues. Per the authors' pipeline: The assay estimated nucleated cells by amplifying reference gene primers. Sequencing used immunoSEQ multiplex PCR; TCRdb keeps in-frame clones, though not all of them. For V, J and clone size, that table is used; D and trimming come from the DNA. The sample has 90,000 to 150,000 clones; over 75% are singletons. Specimen: peripheral blood. The origin of this receptor is a man in his fifties with acute or convalescent COVID-19. This sequence joins TRBV4-1 and TRBJ1-5; D is unresolved. The CDR3 sequence: CASSQDPGRANQPQHF. The CDR3 region has the DNA TGCGCCAGCAGCCAAGATCCGGGGAGAGCTAATCAGCCCCAGCATTTT.